The source of this T cell receptor beta chain is a study of T cells in Graves' hyperthyroidism and ophthalmopathy. This clonotype was detected many times. Amplification of TCR beta CDR3 regions used RNA as the template. The HTBI set primed first-round TCR CDR3 RT-PCR. TCRdb redid the calling of the multiplex PCR reads with MiXCR, one entry per CDR3 protein. The sample carries some 500,000 distinct CDR3 sequences, more than 15% recorded once. This CDR3 is built from 16 residues. Looked up from germline, CDR1 is DFQATT and CDR2 is SNEGSKA (reference sequence). J was trimmed by 6 bases and V by 0 bases; bases with no gene match: 12.

Input material: blood. This sequence joins TRBV20-1 and TRBJ2-7, with 9 bases aligning to TRBD2. The source is a woman younger than 45 with Graves' ophthalmopathy. CDR3 sequence reads: CSARDRSAGGEVEQYF. Written as DNA, the CDR3 is TGCAGTGCTAGAGATCGGTCGGCGGGAGGGGAGGTCGAGCAGTACTTC.